Listed here are 9 T cell receptor beta chains from one sample, sequenced in a study of T cell responses to AZD1222 COVID-19 vaccine. Profiling relied on immunoSEQ multiplex PCR, and the TCRdb table lists in-frame clones only, not all of them. The data contain under 50,000 clones, about 88% of them singletons. Sequences were derived from peripheral blood, sampled 28 days after the second dose of the MenACWY control vaccine. These receptors were obtained from an adult who received the MenACWY meningococcal vaccine as a control.

The J gene is TRBJ1-2, the V gene TRBV28; D is unresolved. Germline V lookup: CDR1 MDHEN, CDR2 SYDVKM. The CDR3 extends over 14 amino acids. V lost 8 bases to trimming and J lost 1 base, with 14 bases between them. The CDR3, as DNA: TGTGCCAGCTCACTCCCCACCTTTAACTATGGCTACACCTTC. This encodes CASSLPTFNYGYTF.

The sample holds one count of this clone. This chain connects TRBV28 to TRBJ1-5; no firm D call. Germline CDR1 reads MDHEN; CDR2 reads SYDVKM. Trimming stripped 3 bases from V and 8 bases from J, with 14 bases between. This CDR3 comprises 14 residues. The chain's CDR3 is CASSFDGSWEPQHF. CDR3 coding DNA: TGTGCCAGCAGTTTCGACGGCTCCTGGGAGCCCCAGCATTTT.

The chain is built from TRBV6-1 and TRBJ1-3, with D possibly TRBD1 on 5 matching bases. The CDR3 has 17 amino acids. CDR1 and CDR2 (germline): MNHNS, SASEGT. The V end was cut by 1 base, the J end by 2 bases, with 15 bases between. In DNA, the CDR3 is TGTGCCAGCAGTGAAGTTCCCCCTGGGGGTGCTGGAAACACCATATATTTT. Translating gives CASSEVPPGGAGNTIYF.

The CDR3 loop reads CASSLEFLAGGAGQPQHF. The CDR3 DNA follows: TGTGCCAGCAGCTTAGAGTTTCTGGCAGGGGGCGCGGGTCAGCCCCAGCATTTT. The rearrangement uses TRBV7-2 and TRBJ1-5, with 8 bases that match TRBD1. This CDR3 has 18 residues. Germline V gene sequence: CDR1 SGHTA, CDR2 FQGNSA. Trimming cost V 1 base and J 6 bases; bases outside gene matches: 14.

V is TRBV30 and J is TRBJ1-1; tentative D call: TRBD1 (5 bases). From germline, CDR1 is GTSNPN and CDR2 SVGIG (reference sequence). V was cut by 7 bases and J by 0 bases, with 12 bases left in between. This CDR3 spans 13 amino acids. CDR3: CASTRQMNTEAFF. CDR3 DNA sequence: TGTGCCTCCACCCGACAGATGAACACTGAAGCTTTCTTT.

The chain links TRBV7-3 to TRBJ2-1, with TRBD2 matching 8 bases. The CDR3 consists of 14 residues. Germline values: CDR1 SGHTA, CDR2 FQGTGA. After removal of 5 bases from V and 9 bases from J, the junction contained 9 bases not matched to a gene. CDR3 bases: TGTGCCAGCAGCCCGGGCAGCGGGAGTGGTGAGCAGTTCTTC. This sequence encodes CASSPGSGSGEQFF.

The J gene is TRBJ1-3, the V gene TRBV28; 9 bases fit TRBD1. Germline values: CDR1 MDHEN, CDR2 SYDVKM. The CDR3 spans 16 residues. J was trimmed by 5 bases and V by 1 base; bases with no gene match: 6. The chain's CDR3 is CASSLSGTGKRNTIYF. The CDR3 bases are TGTGCCAGCAGTTTATCTGGGACAGGGAAAAGAAACACCATATATTTT.

The V call is TRBV7-2, the J call TRBJ2-1; 15 bases agree with TRBD2. CDR3 length equals 16 residues. V lost 5 bases, J lost 9 bases, and 8 bases stayed unmatched. The germline V gene encodes CDR1 SGHTA and CDR2 FQGNSA. The CDR3 DNA follows: TGTGCCAGCAGCCTAAGGACTAGCGGGAGGGCGCGTGAGCAGTTCTTC. Translated: CASSLRTSGRAREQFF. The full variable domain, in which reference TRBV7-2 and TRBJ2-1 provide the parts outside the CDR3, is GAGVSQSPSNKVTEKGKDVELRCDPISGHTALYWYRQSLGQGLEFLIYFQGNSAPDKSGLPSDRFSAERTGGSVSTLTIQRTQQEDSAVYLCASSLRTSGRAREQFFGPGTRLTVL.

The chain couples TRBV7-9 to TRBJ2-7; TRBD2 matches 8 bases. The CDR3 is 13 amino acids. Germline assignment: CDR1 SEHNR and CDR2 FQNEAQ (reference sequence). V shed 2 bases and J 4 bases; nucleotides not matched to a gene: 1. The DNA of the CDR3 is TGTGCCAGCAGCTTAAGCGGGGGATACGAGCAGTACTTC. Translation: CASSLSGGYEQYF.